This note documents a single T cell receptor (beta chain) sequence. Profiled with immunoSEQ multiplex PCR; TCRdb holds only in-frame clones, not every one. The profile shows fewer than 80,000 clones, around 93% of them singletons. The sample belongs to a study of OX40 agonist ivuxolimab in advanced cancers. CDR1 and CDR2 (germline): MGHRA, YSYEKL. V was cut by 0 bases and J by 10 bases, with 7 bases left in between. The CDR3 sequence is 12 residues long. Sequenced here: CD4+ or CD8+ T cells sorted from blood, sampled in a trial of the OX40 agonist ivuxolimab. This chain uses TRBV4-1 with TRBJ2-1; D gene uncertain. The receptor was isolated from an adult with an advanced solid tumor such as melanoma, head and neck, liver or kidney cancer. The CDR3 loop is CASSQDPLEQFF. The CDR3, as DNA: TGCGCCAGCAGCCAAGATCCCCTAGAGCAGTTCTTC.